Listed below are T cell receptor beta chains from one sample, sequenced in a study of beta chain features in type 1 diabetes. TCRdb's copy holds only in-frame clones and misses some; the assay was immunoSEQ multiplex PCR. The sample consists of approximately 400,000 clones, approximately 16% of them appearing once. Sequencing used naive CD4+ T cells from blood. These receptors originate from a woman between 18 and 29 years old in good health. Both conserved end residues are part of each CDR3. A D gene is named only where the DNA matches it firmly. Clone size is not always given. Where it is, it says once, few, many or a class for expanded clones.

>NA|TRBJ1-1|TRBD1|TRBV29-1|15
TGCAGCGGGGCGCGGACCGGGACAGCCAACACTGAAGCTTTCTTT
CSGARTGTANTEAFF
>NA|TRBJ1-1|NA|TRBV7-9|14
TGTGCCAGCAGCATGGGGCAGCTGAACACTGAAGCTTTCTTT
CASSMGQLNTEAFF
>NA|TRBJ2-1|NA|TRBV20-1|11
TGCAGTGTCGGAGAAATAGGCCTGCAGTTCTTC
CSVGEIGLQFF
>NA|TRBJ1-1|NA|TRBV19|14
TGTGCCAGTAGTAGAGGACAGCTGAACACTGAAGCTTTCTTT
CASSRGQLNTEAFF
>few|TRBJ1-1|NA|TRBV29-1|12
TGCAGCGTTCACAGGGCGCCTTTCGGAGCTTTCTTT
CSVHRAPFGAFF
>NA|TRBJ2-7|NA|TRBV7-2|12
TGTGCCAGCAGCTCCGCGAGGGTCGAGCAGTACTTC
CASSSARVEQYF
>NA|TRBJ2-2|NA|TRBV6-1|16
TGTGCCAGCAGTGAGCGGGGCGGGACGAACACCGGGGAGCTGTTTTTT
CASSERGGTNTGELFF
>NA|TRBJ2-1|TRBD2|TRBV7-8|17
TGTGCCAGCAGTCCTTTGGAGCGGGATAGCTCCTACAATGAGCAGTTCTTC
CASSPLERDSSYNEQFF
>NA|TRBJ2-1|TRBD2|TRBV5-1|15
TGCGCCAGCAGCTGGGGACTAGCGGGAGAGAATGAGCAGTTCTTC
CASSWGLAGENEQFF
>NA|TRBJ2-7|NA|TRBV7-9|12
TGTGCCAGCAGCCACTCGGGTTACGAGCAGTACTTC
CASSHSGYEQYF
>NA|TRBJ2-3|NA|TRBV7-3|18
TGTGCCAGCAGCTTAACTCTCCTGTCTAGCCAAAGCACAGATACGCAGTATTTT
CASSLTLLSSQSTDTQYF
>few|TRBJ2-5|NA|TRBV5-4|14
TGTGCCAGCAGCCTCCCCGGGGGTGGGGAGACCCAGTACTTC
CASSLPGGGETQYF
>few|TRBJ2-2|NA|TRBV6-1|14
TGTGCCAGTGTAGAACAGGGTGTCACCGGGGAGCTGTTTTTT
CASVEQGVTGELFF
>few|TRBJ2-7|TRBD1|TRBV29-1|14
TGCAGCGTCGGACGGACAGGGTGGGACTACGAGCAGTACTTC
CSVGRTGWDYEQYF
>NA|TRBJ1-2|NA|TRBV15|17
TGTGCCACCAGCAGAGAAGCCCCCTTAGACAGAATCTATGGCTACACCTTC
CATSREAPLDRIYGYTF
>few|TRBJ1-2|TRBD1|TRBV5-1|18
TGCGCCAGCAGCTTGGTCGGGACAGGCCTTAATGGGGACGATGGCTACACCTTC
CASSLVGTGLNGDDGYTF
>NA|TRBJ1-5|NA|TRBV28|14
TGTGCCAGCAGCCAGGGTGGGGGCAATCAGCCCCAGCATTTT
CASSQGGGNQPQHF
>NA|TRBJ2-1|TRBD1|TRBV30|16
TGTGCCTGGAGTGCCCCCGGGACAGGGTCATACGGTGAGCAGTTCTTC
CAWSAPGTGSYGEQFF
>NA|TRBJ2-7|NA|TRBV11-2|13
TGTGCCAGCAGCCCTGGACTAAGGAACGAGCAGTACTTC
CASSPGLRNEQYF
>few|TRBJ2-1|TRBD2|TRBV5-6|13
TGTGCCAGCAGCTCTCGCGGGAGGGATGAGCAGTTCTTC
CASSSRGRDEQFF
>NA|TRBJ1-2|TRBD1|TRBV30|13
TGTGCCTGGAGCCTGGGACAGGGAATTGGCTACACCTTC
CAWSLGQGIGYTF
>few|TRBJ2-5|TRBD1|TRBV28|16
TGTGCCAGCAGTTTGTCCGGACAGGGAAGGTCCGAGACCCAGTACTTC
CASSLSGQGRSETQYF
>few|TRBJ1-1|TRBD1|TRBV7-9|14
TGTGCCAGCAGCCGAGGACAGGGCGGCACTGAAGCTTTCTTT
CASSRGQGGTEAFF
>few|TRBJ1-4|NA|TRBV15|12
TGTGCCACCAGCAGAGATCGGTCAGGGAAGTTTTTT
CATSRDRSGKFF
>NA|TRBJ1-4|TRBD1|TRBV27|15
TGTGCCAGCAGTCGCCGACAGGGTACGCACGAAAAACTGTTTTTT
CASSRRQGTHEKLFF
>NA|TRBJ2-2|TRBD1|TRBV6-1|19
TGTGCCAGCAGTGATCATGGGACAGGGGGCTGGTTACACCCCGGGGAGCTGTTTTTT
CASSDHGTGGWLHPGELFF
>NA|TRBJ1-4|NA|TRBV4-1|17
TGCGCCAGCAGCCAAGAAACAGCCAGGGCCGTTGGGGAAAAACTGTTTTTT
CASSQETARAVGEKLFF
>NA|TRBJ1-1|NA|TRBV29-1|10
TGCAGCGTCCGTAGTACTGAAGCTTTCTTT
CSVRSTEAFF
>NA|TRBJ2-2|TRBD2|TRBV27|15
TGTGCCAGCAGTCCACGGACTAGCGGGACCGGGGAGCTGTTTTTT
CASSPRTSGTGELFF
>NA|TRBJ2-1|TRBD2|TRBV5-6|17
TGTGCCAGCAGCGCTGGACTAGCGGGAGGGTCTCTCAATGAGCAGTTCTTC
CASSAGLAGGSLNEQFF
>NA|TRBJ2-1|TRBD1|TRBV27|14
TGTGCCAGCAGCGAATTACAGGGGCGGAATGAGCAGTTCTTC
CASSELQGRNEQFF
>few|TRBJ2-7|TRBD2|TRBV5-1|14
TGCGCCAGCAGCTCGGGACTAGCGGGATCCGAGCAGTACTTC
CASSSGLAGSEQYF
>few|TRBJ2-7|TRBD1|TRBV5-4|15
TGTGCCAGCAGCTTGGGCACCGGGACAGGGGCCGAGCAGTACTTC
CASSLGTGTGAEQYF
>few|TRBJ2-1|NA|TRBV27|16
TGTGCCAGCAGTTTACGAGGCAGGGGGGCCTACAATGAGCAGTTCTTC
CASSLRGRGAYNEQFF
>few|TRBJ2-7|TRBD2|TRBV29-1|12
TGCAGCGTCGGGACTAGTACGAACGAGCAGTACTTC
CSVGTSTNEQYF
>few|TRBJ2-5|NA|TRBV6-5|14
TGTGCCAGCGGAGGGAGAACGATCCAAGAGACCCAGTACTTC
CASGGRTIQETQYF
>NA|TRBJ2-3|TRBD2|TRBV5-4|16
TGTGCCAGCAGCTTTCGAGCGGGAGTTAGCACAGATACGCAGTATTTT
CASSFRAGVSTDTQYF
>few|TRBJ1-2|NA|TRBV28|13
TGTGCCAGCACCGAAGTCCTGGCTGGTGGCTACACCTTC
CASTEVLAGGYTF
>NA|TRBJ2-5|TRBD1|TRBV9|13
TGTGCCAGCAGGGGACAGTACCAAGAGACCCAGTACTTC
CASRGQYQETQYF
>few|TRBJ2-5|TRBD1|TRBV7-9|15
TGTGCCAGCAGCCCCGGGACAGGGCTTCAAGAGACCCAGTACTTC
CASSPGTGLQETQYF
>few|TRBJ1-1|NA|TRBV29-1|13
TGCAGCGTTGAACCTGCCAGGGACACTGAAGCTTTCTTT
CSVEPARDTEAFF